This T cell receptor (beta chain) was recovered during a study of cytomegalovirus exposure and HLA in healthy donors. Study information: It was reported in a later analysis that the same platform had been used for the roughly 110 validation repertoires as for the approximately 700 first-cohort repertoires. Findings of the study overall: Rare TCR sequences predominated, though certain public TCRs were found in many donors.

Sequencing was performed with immunoSEQ multiplex PCR; in TCRdb, only in-frame clones are kept and a portion is missing. This table holds 100,000 to 150,000 clones, around 90% found once. Notes on this clone: Its target is not known.

Sequenced: PBMCs. The receptor was isolated from a woman between 18 and 29 years old in good health and CMV-seronegative.

The CDR3 reads CASSLAVRGGTIRNQPQHF. The CDR3 DNA is TGTGCCAGCAGCTTGGCAGTTAGAGGGGGCACGATACGTAATCAGCCCCAGCATTTT. The chain carries TRBV5-6 and TRBJ1-5, with 7 bases lining up with TRBD1. CDR1 SGHDT and CDR2 YYEEEE come from the germline V gene. J was trimmed by 4 bases and V by 0 bases; bases with no gene match: 16. The CDR3 has 19 residues. The whole variable domain, remainder taken from reference TRBV5-6 and TRBJ1-5, is DAGVTQSPTHLIKTRGQQVTLRCSPKSGHDTVSWYQQALGQGPQFIFQYYEEEERQRGNFPDRFSGHQFPNYSSELNVNALLLGDSALYLCASSLAVRGGTIRNQPQHFGDGTRLSIL.